This T cell receptor beta chain comes out of a study of sequential checkpoint blockade in melanoma. The CDR3 has 16 amino acids. Germline-derived CDR1 and CDR2 are SGHVT and SQSDAQ. The trim removed 2 bases at V and 5 bases at J, leaving 6 bases unmatched. Indicated treatment: randomized to nivolumab then ipilimumab (arm A) or the reverse (arm B). Patients had received no earlier DNA-damaging chemotherapy. Live CD3+CD8+ CD19− CD56− cells were sorted from PBMCs. Assay: immunoSEQ multiplex PCR; the TCRdb copy retains only in-frame clones and omits some. The table shows over 10,000 clones, with just over 60% occurring only once.

The input for sequencing was CD8+ T cells sorted from blood (inferred from file names), taken from a patient given nivolumab and ipilimumab in sequence. This TCR was sampled from a human donor with melanoma. The rearrangement uses TRBV7-4 and TRBJ2-2; the match to TRBD1 covers 9 bases. The CDR3 reads CASSLTDGQGTGELFF. DNA for the CDR3: TGTGCCAGCAGCTTAACCGACGGACAGGGGACCGGGGAGCTGTTTTTT.